The next 15 T cell receptor beta chains were all read from a single sample in a study of beta chain features in type 1 diabetes. Reverse transcribing all isolated RNA meant expressed TCRB transcripts were sequenced. The table came from immunoSEQ multiplex PCR; TCRdb's copy has only in-frame clones and leaves some out. This table holds under 800,000 clones, about 16% found once. Specimen: naive CD4+ T cells from blood. These receptors were taken from a man between 18 and 35 years old in good health.

This chain uses TRBV15 with TRBJ2-2; D uncertain. Germline V gene sequence: CDR1 LNHNV, CDR2 YYDKDF (reference sequence). V gave up 3 bases and J gave up 7 bases, with 9 bases separating them. The CDR3 runs 13 residues. CDR3 nucleotides: TGTGCCACCAGCAGGACGACAAGCGGGGAGCTGTTTTTT. This codes for CATSRTTSGELFF. Full variable domain (remainder filled in from reference TRBV15 and TRBJ2-2): DAMVIQNPRYQVTQFGKPVTLSCSQTLNHNVMYWYQQKSSQAPKLLFHYYDKDFNNEADTPDNFQSRRPNTSFCFLDIRSPGLGDTAMYLCATSRTTSGELFFGEGSRLTVL.

Remarks on this clone: The same CDR3 arises from other DNA sequences in this sample as well. V usage is TRBV15 and J usage is TRBJ1-2; 7 bases are shared with TRBD1. After removal of 2 bases from V and 4 bases from J, the junction contained 7 bases not matched to a gene. The V gene's germline CDR1 is LNHNV and CDR2 YYDKDF (reference sequence). The CDR3 has 15 amino acids. The CDR3 sequence: CATSRLPGQSYGYTF. In nucleotides, the CDR3 is TGTGCCACCAGCAGATTGCCGGGACAGAGCTATGGCTACACCTTC.

This clone has just a few counts. V usage is TRBV9 and J usage is TRBJ1-2; D ambiguous. This CDR3 comprises 15 residues. Germline V CDR1 and CDR2: SGDLS, YYNGEE. Trimming removed 0 bases from V and 1 base from J, with 10 bases in between. CDR3 DNA: TGTGCCAGCAGCGTAGCGGCGGCATTTAACTATGGCTACACCTTC. This sequence encodes CASSVAAAFNYGYTF.

This clone occurred a few times. The J gene is TRBJ2-2, the V gene TRBV21-1. TRBV21-1 is described as a pseudogene. The CDR3 has 15 residues. For the CDR3, the DNA is TGTGCCAGCAGCCTGGCAGGAGAAAACACCGGGGAGCTGTTTTTT. Translating gives CASSLAGENTGELFF.

CDR3 bases: TGTGCCAGCAGCTTTGGGGGACAGGGGAGTAATGGCTACACCTTC. Translated: CASSFGGQGSNGYTF. This chain links TRBV5-4 with TRBJ1-2, with 10 positions matching TRBD1. Germline CDR1 and CDR2: SGHNT and YYREEE (reference sequence). The V and J ends lost 2 bases and 6 bases, in that order; junction bases with no gene match: 7. CDR3 length: 15 amino acids.

This clone was counted a few times. At the DNA level, this CDR3 is encoded by other sequences in the same sample as well. The CDR3 protein is CASSLLNTEAFF. CDR3 DNA: TGTGCCAGCAGTTTACTCAACACTGAAGCTTTCTTT. This rearrangement joins TRBV28 to TRBJ1-1; D uncertain. The CDR3 totals 12 residues. Germline V gene data show CDR1 as MDHEN and CDR2 as SYDVKM. Trimming left V 2 bases short and J 2 bases short, with 3 bases between.

The chain couples TRBV7-2 to TRBJ1-1; 9 bases are a match to TRBD1. CDR1 and CDR2 (germline): SGHTA, FQGNSA. The CDR3 is 15 amino acids. J lost 7 bases, V lost 6 bases, and 12 bases had no gene match. The CDR3 nucleotides read TGTGCCAGCAGACCTCCGGGACAGGGACGTTTTGAAGCTTTCTTT. The encoded protein is CASRPPGQGRFEAFF.

This clone was recorded a few times. The genes are TRBV28 and TRBJ1-2, with TRBD1 identical over 8 bases. The CDR3 runs 13 residues. V was pared by 5 bases and J by 10 bases, with 9 bases of the junction left unmatched. Per the germline V gene, CDR1 is MDHEN and CDR2 is SYDVKM. The CDR3 bases are TGTGCCAGCAGTCCCGGACAGGGTCTTTTCTACACCTTC. It is translated as CASSPGQGLFYTF.

This clone was seen a handful of times. This chain joins TRBV5-1 and TRBJ2-3; D not resolved. V gave up 5 bases and J gave up 6 bases, with 7 bases separating them. CDR1 and CDR2 from the germline V gene are SGHRS and YFSETQ. The CDR3 length is 11 residues. Here the CDR3 DNA reads TGCGCCAGCAGGGGGATGGATACGCAGTATTTT. Residues: CASRGMDTQYF.

This clone has a handful of counts. The rearrangement uses TRBV7-2 and TRBJ2-3; 12 bases are shared with TRBD2. CDR1 is SGHTA and CDR2 is FQGNSA in the germline V gene. The CDR3 runs to 16 residues. The J segment lost 6 bases and the V segment lost 4 bases, leaving 8 bases of the junction unmatched. The CDR3 loop is CASSSPSGRALDTQYF. In DNA, the CDR3 is TGTGCCAGCAGCTCTCCTAGCGGGAGGGCCCTGGATACGCAGTATTTT.

The sample holds a few counts of this clone. The chain combines TRBV7-3 with TRBJ2-3, with D maybe TRBD1 (6 bases). CDR3 length: 16 residues. Trimming took off 5 bases at V and 0 bases at J, with 15 bases between the two ends. Germline V gene sequence: CDR1 SGHTA, CDR2 FQGTGA. CDR3 bases: TGTGCCAGCAGCCACCAACAGGGTTGGAGCACAGATACGCAGTATTTT. This sequence encodes CASSHQQGWSTDTQYF.

A few counts support this clone. This chain uses TRBV5-6 with TRBJ2-7; perhaps TRBD1 as D (6 bases). Trimming took off 1 base at V and 3 bases at J, with 11 bases between the two ends. This CDR3 spans 14 amino acids. CDR1 SGHDT and CDR2 YYEEEE come from the germline V gene. The CDR3 region is CASSLSGTYYEQYF. The DNA for the CDR3 is TGTGCCAGCAGCTTGAGTGGGACATACTACGAGCAGTACTTC.

This clone was picked up a small number of times. The V gene is TRBV6-5, the J gene TRBJ2-3; D not certain. The germline gives CDR1 MNHEY, CDR2 SVGAGI. V was shortened by 2 bases and J by 3 bases, with 12 bases between the two germline ends. This CDR3 comprises 15 residues. In nucleotides, the CDR3 is TGTGCCAGCAGTTACCGCCTAGGCGAGACAGATACGCAGTATTTT. Protein: CASSYRLGETDTQYF.

V is TRBV6-6 and J is TRBJ1-1; the D gene is possibly TRBD1 (5 bases). The germline V gene encodes CDR1 MNHNY and CDR2 SVGAGI (reference sequence). CDR3 size: 14 residues. V was pared by 8 bases and J by 4 bases, with 17 bases between. The DNA of the CDR3 is TGTGCCAGCGCGAAGGGGTTTCGGGGCACTGAAGCTTTCTTT. It codes for CASAKGFRGTEAFF.

This clone has more than one count but fewer than ten. This chain links TRBV6-5 with TRBJ2-1; D uncertain. The V gene lost 6 bases and the J gene lost 7 bases, with 13 bases spanning the gap. Germline V gives CDR1 MNHEY, CDR2 SVGAGI. The CDR3 is 13 amino acids. The CDR3 loop is CASSHEVRNEQFF. For the CDR3, the DNA is TGTGCCAGCAGCCACGAGGTGCGGAATGAGCAGTTCTTC.